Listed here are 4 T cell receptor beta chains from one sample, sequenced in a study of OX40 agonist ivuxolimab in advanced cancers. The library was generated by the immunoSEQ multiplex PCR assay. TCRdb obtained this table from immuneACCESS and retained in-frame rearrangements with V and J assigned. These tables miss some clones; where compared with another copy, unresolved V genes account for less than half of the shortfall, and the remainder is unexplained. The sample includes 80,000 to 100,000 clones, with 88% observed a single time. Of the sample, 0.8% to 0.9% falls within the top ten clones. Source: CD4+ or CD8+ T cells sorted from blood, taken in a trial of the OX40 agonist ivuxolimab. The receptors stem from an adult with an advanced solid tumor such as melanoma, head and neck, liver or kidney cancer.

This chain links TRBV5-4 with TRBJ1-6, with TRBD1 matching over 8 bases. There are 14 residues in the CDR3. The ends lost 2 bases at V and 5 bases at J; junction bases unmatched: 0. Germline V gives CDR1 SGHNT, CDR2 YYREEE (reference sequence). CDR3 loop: CASSLQGDNSPLHF. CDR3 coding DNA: TGTGCCAGCAGCTTACAGGGGGATAATTCACCCCTCCACTTT.

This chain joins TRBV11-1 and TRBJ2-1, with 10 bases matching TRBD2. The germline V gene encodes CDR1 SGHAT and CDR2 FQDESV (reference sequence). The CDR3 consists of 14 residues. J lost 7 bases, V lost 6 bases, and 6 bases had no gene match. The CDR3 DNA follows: TGTGCCAGCAGTTCTAGCGGGAGAAGGAATGAGCAGTTCTTC. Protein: CASSSSGRRNEQFF.

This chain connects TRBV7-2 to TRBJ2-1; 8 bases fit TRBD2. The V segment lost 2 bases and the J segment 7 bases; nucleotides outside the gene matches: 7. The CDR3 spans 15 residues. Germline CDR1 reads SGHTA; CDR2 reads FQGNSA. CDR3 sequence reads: CASSLSGGWWNEQFF. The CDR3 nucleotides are TGTGCCAGCAGCTTAAGCGGGGGTTGGTGGAATGAGCAGTTCTTC.

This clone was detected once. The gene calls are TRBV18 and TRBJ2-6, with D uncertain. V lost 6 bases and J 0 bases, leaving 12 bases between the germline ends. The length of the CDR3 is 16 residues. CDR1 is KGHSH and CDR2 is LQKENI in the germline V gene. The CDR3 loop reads CASSLWLSSGANVLTF. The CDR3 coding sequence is TGTGCCAGCTCCCTTTGGCTTTCCTCTGGGGCCAACGTCCTGACTTTC.